A single sample is the source of the 6 T cell receptor beta chains below, sequenced in a study. TCRdb reprocessed the 5' RACE reads via MiXCR and lists one record per CDR3 protein. Of some 54,000 distinct CDR3 sequences in the sample, approximately 17% were seen once. The specimen was naive CD4+ T cells sorted from blood. Described subset: naive CD4+ T cells, CD4+CD45RA+CD25-. These TCRs come from a female donor with breast cancer.

This clonotype was observed at least ten times. The rearrangement links TRBV7-9 to TRBJ1-2, with 7 bases that match TRBD1. This CDR3 spans 15 amino acids. The J segment lost 5 bases and the V segment lost 3 bases, leaving 9 bases of the junction unmatched. The germline V gene encodes CDR1 SEHNR and CDR2 FQNEAQ (reference sequence). This CDR3 reads CASSLGTADKYGYTF. The CDR3 DNA is TGTGCCAGCAGCTTGGGGACAGCGGATAAATATGGCTACACCTTC.

This clonotype was seen more than once but under ten times. The chain joins TRBV15 to TRBJ1-1; 7 nucleotides match TRBD1. Germline assignment: CDR1 LNHNV and CDR2 YYDKDF (reference sequence). The V and J ends lost 5 bases and 1 base, in that order; junction bases with no gene match: 4. The CDR3 extends over 14 amino acids. Here the CDR3 DNA reads TGTGCCACCAGCGGACGGACAGGGAACACTGAAGCTTTCTTT. Translated, it gives CATSGRTGNTEAFF.

This clonotype was picked up a small number of times. The chain carries TRBV5-1 and TRBJ2-5, with D perhaps being TRBD1 or TRBD2 (5 bases each). Per germline, CDR1 SGHRS and CDR2 YFSETQ. This CDR3 spans 15 amino acids. Trimming shortened V by 6 bases and J by 5 bases, and 20 bases separated the two germline ends. The DNA for the CDR3 is TGCGCCAGCACCCGGACGGGAACAGGAGAGGAGACCCAGTACTTC. As protein: CASTRTGTGEETQYF.

This sequence joins TRBV5-1 and TRBJ2-3; 12 nucleotides align to TRBD2. The CDR3 runs 16 residues. V shed 6 bases, J shed 6 bases, and the junction held 11 bases outside the gene matches. Germline V CDR1 and CDR2: SGHRS, YFSETQ. The CDR3 DNA reads as TGCGCCAGCACCGCCTTGGCTAGCGGGGGGGCTGATACGCAGTATTTT. Its translation is CASTALASGGADTQYF.

This rearrangement joins TRBV6-5 to TRBJ1-1; D uncertain. The CDR3 is 14 amino acids. The ends were cut back, 5 bases at V and 4 bases at J, with 14 bases in the middle. Germline CDR1 is MNHEY and CDR2 is SVGAGI. The CDR3 DNA follows: TGTGCCAGCAGTCCGGTAGCCGGGAGCACTGAAGCTTTCTTT. This gives the protein CASSPVAGSTEAFF.

This clonotype showed up just once. The DNA of the CDR3 is TGTGCCAGCAGCCTCCCGATCGGTAATGAGCAGTTCTTC. Translated, it gives CASSLPIGNEQFF. The chain links TRBV3-1 to TRBJ2-1; D is ambiguous. CDR3 length: 13 residues. Trimming cost V 4 bases and J 7 bases, with 11 bases left between them. The germline gives CDR1 LGHDT, CDR2 YNNKEL (reference sequence).